This T cell receptor beta chain was sequenced in a study of cytomegalovirus exposure and HLA in healthy donors. As for this clone: What it binds is not known.

PCR was performed using 60 Vbeta and 13 Jbeta primers. Sequencing was performed with immunoSEQ multiplex PCR; in TCRdb, only in-frame clones are kept and a portion is missing. Here the sample spans about 85,000 clones, over 70% being singletons. V lost 2 bases and J lost 0, with 5 bases in between. Germline-derived CDR1 and CDR2 are GTSNPN and SVGIG (reference sequence). The CDR3 has 14 residues. The study, taken as a whole, reports: On later analysis, the bulk of CMV-associated TCR beta chains appeared to be HLA-restricted. In a later analysis, a genetic analysis reported fewer productive-TCR N-insertions in an Asian-associated ancestry cluster than the cohort average.

The sequenced sample was PBMCs. The rearrangement joins TRBV30 to TRBJ2-6, with unresolved D. The sequence was collected from a woman aged 50 to 60 in good health and CMV-seropositive. CDR3 nucleotides: TGTGCCTGGAGTTCAGGCTCTGGGGCCAACGTCCTGACTTTC. The encoded protein is CAWSSGSGANVLTF.